Presented here are 4 T cell receptor beta chains from one specimen sequenced in a study of CD8 T cells in Susac syndrome. RNA totalling about 0.45 to 1 ug underwent reverse transcription with random hexamers. MiXCR, run by TCRdb on the immunoSEQ multiplex PCR reads, gives a single entry per CDR3 protein. The table lists 120,000 or so distinct CDR3 sequences, 96% of them singletons. Sequenced input: CD4+ T cells from PBMCs. These receptors came from a human donor with Susac syndrome.

This rearrangement joins TRBV19 to TRBJ1-1; no definite D call. V was clipped by 0 bases and J by 2 bases, with 10 bases between them. CDR3 size: 15 residues. Germline V gene data show CDR1 as LNHDA and CDR2 as SQIVND (reference sequence). The CDR3 reads CASSIDRRSNTEAFF. DNA of the CDR3: TGTGCCAGTAGTATAGATCGTCGCAGTAACACTGAAGCTTTCTTT.

V gene TRBV30 combines with J gene TRBJ2-7; tentative D call: TRBD2 (5 bases). CDR1 is GTSNPN, CDR2 SVGIG, per germline (reference sequence). Trimming took off 5 bases at V and 4 bases at J, with 12 bases between the two ends. The CDR3 sequence is 12 residues long. CDR3 coding DNA: TGTGCCTGGGCACAACTAGGGTACGAGCAGTACTTC. Residues: CAWAQLGYEQYF.

The chain has TRBV29-1 and TRBJ2-5; D tentatively fits TRBD1 or TRBD2 (7 bases each). The CDR3 sequence is 13 residues long. Between the trimmed V and J ends, which lost 6 bases and 5 bases, there was a span of 16 bases. Germline V gene data show CDR1 as SQVTM and CDR2 as ANQGSEA. CDR3 residues: CSVVTGRGETQYF. In DNA form, the CDR3 reads TGCAGCGTCGTGACAGGGCGGGGGGAGACCCAGTACTTC.

This sequence joins TRBV15 and TRBJ2-3; D might be TRBD1 (7 bases). The length of the CDR3 is 15 residues. Looked up from germline, CDR1 is LNHNV and CDR2 is YYDKDF (reference sequence). The V end was cut by 3 bases, the J end by 2 bases, with 12 bases between. The CDR3 DNA reads TGTGCCACCAGCAGGACAGGGACTGTCACAGATACGCAGTATTTT. This sequence encodes CATSRTGTVTDTQYF.